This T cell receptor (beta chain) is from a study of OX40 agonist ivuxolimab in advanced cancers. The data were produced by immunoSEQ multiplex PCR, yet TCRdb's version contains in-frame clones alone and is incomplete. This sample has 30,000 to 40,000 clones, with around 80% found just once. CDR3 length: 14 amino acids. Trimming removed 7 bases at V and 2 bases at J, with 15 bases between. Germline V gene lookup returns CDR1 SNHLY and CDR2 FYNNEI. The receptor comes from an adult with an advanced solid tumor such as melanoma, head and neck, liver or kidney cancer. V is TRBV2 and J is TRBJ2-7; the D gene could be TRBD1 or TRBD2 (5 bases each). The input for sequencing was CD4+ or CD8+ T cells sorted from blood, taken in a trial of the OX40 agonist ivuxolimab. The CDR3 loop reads CASNSRDGPYEQYF. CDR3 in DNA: TGTGCCAGCAATTCCCGGGACGGACCCTACGAGCAGTACTTC.